Given below is one T cell receptor beta chain in context. Original data processing: Estimation of nucleated cell counts was performed using reference gene primer amplification. The assay was immunoSEQ multiplex PCR, and TCRdb's table has in-frame clones only and misses some. V and J calls and clone size are those listed in that table; D and trimming were worked out from the DNA. The sample shows 300,000 to 450,000 clones, about 89% of them seen only once. This record belongs to a study of blood T cell repertoires in COVID-19. Across the whole study: Material from acute and convalescent COVID-19 was sourced from the United States, Italy and Spain.

Germline lookup yields CDR1 MDHEN and CDR2 SYDVKM. This CDR3 region has 16 residues. With 1 base removed from V and 4 bases from J, the gap between germline ends came to 13 bases. Patients at the Seattle site were enrolled during active infection and followed longitudinally. The sequence was obtained from a woman aged 25 to 39 with COVID-19, enrolled during active disease. The sequenced sample consisted of peripheral blood. The chain combines TRBV28 with TRBJ2-2; TRBD1 might be the D (6 bases). The DNA for the CDR3 is TGTGCCAGCAGTTTATATTCACAGGGATCCACCGGGGAGCTGTTTTTT. Its protein product is CASSLYSQGSTGELFF.